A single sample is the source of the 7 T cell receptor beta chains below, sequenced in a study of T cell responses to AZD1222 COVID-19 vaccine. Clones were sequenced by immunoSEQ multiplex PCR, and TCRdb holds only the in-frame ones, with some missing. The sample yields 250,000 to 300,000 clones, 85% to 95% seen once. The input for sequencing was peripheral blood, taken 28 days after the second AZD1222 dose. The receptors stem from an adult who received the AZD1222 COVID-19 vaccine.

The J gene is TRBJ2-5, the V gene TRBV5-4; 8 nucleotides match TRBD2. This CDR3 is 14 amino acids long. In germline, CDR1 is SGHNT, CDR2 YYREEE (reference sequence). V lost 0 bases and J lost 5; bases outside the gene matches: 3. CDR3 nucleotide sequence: TGTGCCAGCAGCTTGGCCGGGGGGGCCGAGACCCAGTACTTC. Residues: CASSLAGGAETQYF.

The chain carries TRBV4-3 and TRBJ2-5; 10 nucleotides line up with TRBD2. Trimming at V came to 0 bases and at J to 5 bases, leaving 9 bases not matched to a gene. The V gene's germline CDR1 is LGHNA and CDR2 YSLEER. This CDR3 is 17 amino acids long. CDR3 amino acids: CASSQDGQREGQETQYF. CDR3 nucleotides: TGCGCCAGCAGCCAAGATGGCCAGCGGGAGGGCCAGGAGACCCAGTACTTC.

CDR3 sequence (DNA): TGCGCCAGCAGCCAAGAGTTCGGGGGGCGAGGAAACACCATATATTTT. Its protein product is CASSQEFGGRGNTIYF. The rearrangement links TRBV4-1 to TRBJ1-3, with D possibly being TRBD1 (6 bases). Between the trimmed V and J ends, which lost 0 bases and 4 bases, there was a span of 13 bases. The CDR3 consists of 16 residues. The V gene's germline CDR1 is MGHRA and CDR2 YSYEKL.

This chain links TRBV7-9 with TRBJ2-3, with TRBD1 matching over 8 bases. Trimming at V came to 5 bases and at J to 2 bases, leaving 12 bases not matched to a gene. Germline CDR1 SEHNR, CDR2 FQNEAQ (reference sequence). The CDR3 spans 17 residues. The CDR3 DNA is TGTGCCAGCAGCCTGGGACCCGGACAGGGCATCACAGATACGCAGTATTTT. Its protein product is CASSLGPGQGITDTQYF. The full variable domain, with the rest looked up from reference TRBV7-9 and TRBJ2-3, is DTGVSQNPRHKITKRGQNVTFRCDPISEHNRLYWYRQTLGQGPEFLTYFQNEAQLEKSRLLSDRFSAERPKGSFSTLEIQRTEQGDSAMYLCASSLGPGQGITDTQYFGPGTRLTVL.

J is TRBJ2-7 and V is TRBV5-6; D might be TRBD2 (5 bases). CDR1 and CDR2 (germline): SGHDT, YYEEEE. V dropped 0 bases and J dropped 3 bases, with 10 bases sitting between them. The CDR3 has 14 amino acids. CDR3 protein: CASSLGYGSYEQYF. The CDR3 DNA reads TGTGCCAGCAGCTTGGGGTATGGGAGCTACGAGCAGTACTTC.

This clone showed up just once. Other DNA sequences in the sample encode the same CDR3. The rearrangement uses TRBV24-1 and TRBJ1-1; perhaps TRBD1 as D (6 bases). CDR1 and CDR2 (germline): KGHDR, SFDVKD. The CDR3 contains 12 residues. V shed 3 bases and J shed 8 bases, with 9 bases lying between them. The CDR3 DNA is TGTGCCACCAGTGATCCCGGGACAGAAGCTTTCTTT. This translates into CATSDPGTEAFF.

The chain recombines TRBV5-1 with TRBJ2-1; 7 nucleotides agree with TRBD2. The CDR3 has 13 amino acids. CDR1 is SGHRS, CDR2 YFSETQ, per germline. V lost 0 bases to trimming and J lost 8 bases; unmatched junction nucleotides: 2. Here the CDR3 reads CASSLGAGDEQFF. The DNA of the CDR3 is TGCGCCAGCAGCTTGGGGGCGGGGGATGAGCAGTTCTTC.